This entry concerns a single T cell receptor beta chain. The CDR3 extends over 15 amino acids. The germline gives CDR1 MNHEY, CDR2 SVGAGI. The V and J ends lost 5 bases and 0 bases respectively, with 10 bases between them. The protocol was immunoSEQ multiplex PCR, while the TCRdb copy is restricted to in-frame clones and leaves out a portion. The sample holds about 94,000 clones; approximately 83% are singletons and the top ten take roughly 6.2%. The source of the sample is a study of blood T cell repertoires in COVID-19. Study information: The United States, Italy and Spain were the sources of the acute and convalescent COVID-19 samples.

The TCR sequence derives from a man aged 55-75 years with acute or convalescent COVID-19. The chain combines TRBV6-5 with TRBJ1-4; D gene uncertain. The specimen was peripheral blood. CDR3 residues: CASSRGMTTNEKLFF. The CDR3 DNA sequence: TGTGCCAGCAGTCGCGGAATGACAACTAATGAAAAACTGTTTTTT.